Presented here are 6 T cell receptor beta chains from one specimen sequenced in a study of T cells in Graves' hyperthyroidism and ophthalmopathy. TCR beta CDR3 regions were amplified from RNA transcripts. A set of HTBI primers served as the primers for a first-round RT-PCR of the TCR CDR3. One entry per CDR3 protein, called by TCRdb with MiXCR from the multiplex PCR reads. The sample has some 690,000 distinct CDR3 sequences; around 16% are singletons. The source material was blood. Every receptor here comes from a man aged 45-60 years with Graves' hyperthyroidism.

The DNA for the CDR3 is TGTGCCAGCTCACCACCACTAGCGGGATATTACAATGAGCAGTTCTTC. It translates to CASSPPLAGYYNEQFF. The V gene is TRBV18, the J gene TRBJ2-1; TRBD2 aligns across 10 bases. The germline V gene encodes CDR1 KGHSH and CDR2 LQKENI. J lost 4 bases, V lost 0 bases, and 3 bases had no gene match. The CDR3 length is 16 residues. The whole variable domain, filled in from reference TRBV18 and TRBJ2-1, reads NAGVMQNPRHLVRRRGQEARLRCSPMKGHSHVYWYRQLPEEGLKFMVYLQKENIIDESGMPKERFSAEFPKEGPSILRIQQVVRGDSAAYFCASSPPLAGYYNEQFFGPGTRLTVL.

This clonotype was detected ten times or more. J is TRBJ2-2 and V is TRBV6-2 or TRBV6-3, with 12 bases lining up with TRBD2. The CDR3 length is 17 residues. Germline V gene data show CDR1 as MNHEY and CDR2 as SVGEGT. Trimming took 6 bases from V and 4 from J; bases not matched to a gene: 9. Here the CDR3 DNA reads TGTGCCAGCAGGGGGTCTAGCGGGAGGGCCGGCACCGGGGAGCTGTTTTTT. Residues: CASRGSSGRAGTGELFF.

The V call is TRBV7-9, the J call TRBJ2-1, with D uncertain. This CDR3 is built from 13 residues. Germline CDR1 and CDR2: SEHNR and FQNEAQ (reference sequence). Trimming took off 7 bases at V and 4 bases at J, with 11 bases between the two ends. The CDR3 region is CASTPVGYNEQFF. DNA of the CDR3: TGTGCCAGCACCCCCGTCGGATACAATGAGCAGTTCTTC.

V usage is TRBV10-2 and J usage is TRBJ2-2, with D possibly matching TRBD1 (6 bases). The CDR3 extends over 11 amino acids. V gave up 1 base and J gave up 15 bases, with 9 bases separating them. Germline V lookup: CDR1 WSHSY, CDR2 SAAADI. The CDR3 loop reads CASSEWQGMFF. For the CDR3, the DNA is TGCGCCAGCAGTGAGTGGCAGGGGATGTTTTTT.

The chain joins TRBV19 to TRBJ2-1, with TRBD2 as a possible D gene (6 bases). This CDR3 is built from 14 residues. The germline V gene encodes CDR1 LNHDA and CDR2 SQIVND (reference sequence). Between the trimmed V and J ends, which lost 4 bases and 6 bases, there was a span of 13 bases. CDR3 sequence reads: CASSRGDFLNEQFF. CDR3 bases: TGTGCCAGTAGTAGGGGGGACTTCCTCAATGAGCAGTTCTTC.

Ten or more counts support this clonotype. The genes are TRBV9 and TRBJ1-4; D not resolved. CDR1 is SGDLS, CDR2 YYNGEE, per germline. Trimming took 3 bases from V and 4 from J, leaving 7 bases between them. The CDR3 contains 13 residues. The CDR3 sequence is CASSGGNNEKLFF. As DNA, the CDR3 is TGTGCCAGCAGCGGAGGGAATAATGAAAAACTGTTTTTT.